The clone carrying this T cell receptor beta chain was picked up a small number of times. Clinical history reported by participants formed the basis on which cohorts were assigned. The record originates from a study of blood T cell repertoires in COVID-19. Study-level background: PBMCs, B-cell-depleted T cells, or T cells were the source of the cDNA or gDNA that made up the material.

The CDR3 length is 15 residues. The germline V gene encodes CDR1 SEHNR and CDR2 FQNEAQ (reference sequence). The junction had 3 bases not matched to a gene; V was cut back by 1 base and J by 5 bases. Libraries were prepared by immunoSEQ multiplex PCR; TCRdb keeps only in-frame clonotypes and omits some of them. The table shows hundreds of thousands of clones, with 80% to 90% occurring only once. Input material: PBMCs or T cells enriched from blood (not recorded which). The source of this sequence is a man aged 25-45 years who had recovered from COVID-19. V and J are TRBV7-9 and TRBJ1-5, with 9 nucleotides matching TRBD1. In nucleotides, the CDR3 is TGTGCCAGCAGCTTAGGGACAGGGGTTTATCAGCCCCAGCATTTT. It encodes CASSLGTGVYQPQHF.